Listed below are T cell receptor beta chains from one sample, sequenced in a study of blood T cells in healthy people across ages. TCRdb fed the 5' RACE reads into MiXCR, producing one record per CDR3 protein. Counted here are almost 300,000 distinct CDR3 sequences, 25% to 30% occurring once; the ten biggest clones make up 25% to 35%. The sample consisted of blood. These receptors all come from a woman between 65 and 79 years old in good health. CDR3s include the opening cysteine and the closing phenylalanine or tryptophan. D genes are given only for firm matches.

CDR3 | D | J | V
CSTRAGQPRDEQFF | NA | NA | TRBV29-1
CSASGSNSDTQYF | NA | TRBJ2-3 | TRBV20-1
CASSHMTPGTGPSPLHF | TRBD1 | TRBJ1-6 | TRBV4-2
CASSLTVLYEQFF | NA | TRBJ2-1 | TRBV5-5
CASSLSRGMNTEAFF | NA | TRBJ1-1 | TRBV5-1
CSARVQGSLGDYEQYF | NA | NA | TRBV20-1
CASSLTGASPRYTF | TRBD1 | TRBJ1-2 | TRBV5-1
CASSVGVDSGRAKNIQYF | TRBD2 | TRBJ2-4 | TRBV2
CATSDLSGGSYNEQFF | NA | TRBJ2-1 | TRBV24-1
CASSFGFSGYNEQFF | NA | TRBJ2-1 | TRBV11-2
CATGGGERPYEQYF | NA | NA | TRBV10-3
CSAEPLRGGTYGQYF | NA | TRBJ2-7 | TRBV20-1
CASSPIDSVGTEAFF | NA | TRBJ1-1 | TRBV18
CSASGRGNEKLFF | NA | TRBJ1-4 | TRBV20-1
CASSISPTVLNTEAFF | NA | TRBJ1-1 | TRBV7-2
CASSPLSGYEETQYF | NA | TRBJ2-5 | TRBV18
CASSRGTANTDTQYF | TRBD1 | TRBJ2-3 | TRBV4-2
CASSLGFLGNKGRGVGPNQPQHF | NA | TRBJ1-5 | TRBV11-2
CASRGTGLCQETQYF | TRBD1 | TRBJ2-5 | TRBV5-8
CASSPWAGTPGRDNYGYTF | NA | TRBJ1-2 | TRBV12-3/TRBV12-4
CASSPLVGGRSNTIYF | NA | TRBJ1-3 | TRBV14
CSVTGQPVVGLNYNEQFF | NA | TRBJ2-1 | TRBV29-1
CASSKTGTNEQFF | TRBD1 | TRBJ2-1 | TRBV7-7
CASRNRGLVYGYTF | TRBD1 | TRBJ1-2 | TRBV28
CASSLSGGTETQYF | NA | TRBJ2-5 | TRBV28
CSVEVLAGTSGTYF | TRBD2 | TRBJ2-1 | TRBV29-1
CASSSYGTAPF | TRBD1 | TRBJ1-1 | TRBV7-9
CSFHELYEQYF | NA | NA | TRBV20-1
CATLPDETQYF | NA | NA | TRBV2
CASRVLTNTQYF | NA | TRBJ2-3 | TRBV2
CSARDSAGPGETQYF | NA | TRBJ2-5 | TRBV20-1
CASSKWDRVETQYF | NA | TRBJ2-5 | TRBV21-1
CASSLSTSGSYNEQFF | TRBD2 | TRBJ2-1 | TRBV5-1
CSVEFQGGTDTQYF | TRBD2 | TRBJ2-3 | TRBV29-1
CSVEIGSYNEQFF | NA | TRBJ2-1 | TRBV29-1
CASSLWAGRGQETQYF | TRBD2 | TRBJ2-5 | TRBV28
CSARDQGTGNIQYF | TRBD1 | TRBJ2-4 | TRBV20-1
CATGRAAELQETQYF | TRBD2 | TRBJ2-5 | TRBV15
CASSQVVGGLQETQYF | TRBD2 | TRBJ2-5 | TRBV4-3
CASSPGQGLVVNEKLFF | TRBD1 | TRBJ1-4 | TRBV5-1
CASSSMIVDTEAFF | NA | TRBJ1-1 | TRBV12-3/TRBV12-4
CSARDGKKGGSGANVLTF | NA | TRBJ2-6 | TRBV20-1
CASSQGIGRADEQFF | TRBD2 | TRBJ2-1 | TRBV4-1
CASSFGGLAGAEDTQYF | TRBD2 | TRBJ2-3 | TRBV13
CASSPEQGDTQYF | TRBD1 | TRBJ2-3 | TRBV2
CSADSGRSPYNEQFF | TRBD2 | TRBJ2-1 | TRBV20-1
CASEGQGGQPQHF | NA | TRBJ1-5 | TRBV6-1
CASSQGQNEKLFF | NA | TRBJ1-4 | TRBV18
CSVQARGLSYNEQFF | NA | TRBJ2-1 | TRBV29-1
CASSFGRDTGELFF | NA | TRBJ2-2 | TRBV28
CASSIDPVYTEAFF | NA | TRBJ1-1 | TRBV19
CSAHHIAASTDTQYF | NA | TRBJ2-3 | TRBV20-1
CASSPGLAGTGELFF | TRBD2 | TRBJ2-2 | TRBV12-3/TRBV12-4
CASSWDSNEKLFF | TRBD1 | TRBJ1-4 | TRBV12-3/TRBV12-4
CASSAMGYGYTF | NA | TRBJ1-2 | TRBV28
CASSSDTGRSSPLHF | NA | TRBJ1-6 | TRBV11-2
CASRYLAGGSEQFF | TRBD2 | TRBJ2-1 | TRBV28
CASSPDFGAQYF | NA | TRBJ2-3 | TRBV28
CSARISDRGSGETQYF | TRBD1 | TRBJ2-5 | TRBV20-1
CASSFGGGMETQYF | NA | TRBJ2-5 | TRBV5-1